The text below deals with one T cell receptor beta chain. Its matching antigen is unknown. The data belong to a study of T-cell memory formation after mild COVID-19. Study at large: TCR clustering was largely donor specific.

TCR alpha and TCR beta cDNA libraries with sample barcodes and UMIs came from 5'RACE using constant-segment primers. TCRdb redid the calling of the 5' RACE reads with MiXCR, one entry per CDR3 protein. Here the sample spans about 470,000 distinct CDR3 sequences, about 18% being singletons. Looked up from germline, CDR1 is DFQATT and CDR2 is SNEGSKA (reference sequence). The V and J ends lost 3 bases and 2 bases respectively, with 7 bases between them. This CDR3 spans 12 amino acids. Study-level findings and limits: Confirmation of SARS-CoV-2 specificity was lacking for second-wave clones peaking day 37. Contracting clones from day 15 to 85 showed balanced CD4/CD8; later expanders favored CD4+.

The sample comprised PBMCs or a T cell subset sorted from them (not recorded which). The source of this sequence is an adult woman who had mild COVID-19 (a few samples of this study predate the infection). Cell type and time point are not known. The chain uses TRBV20-1 and TRBJ1-2; D not resolved. CDR3 sequence: CSARTENYGYTF. DNA for the CDR3: TGCAGTGCTAGGACGGAGAACTATGGCTACACCTTC.